This T cell receptor (beta chain) was recovered during a study of blood T cell repertoires in COVID-19. Overall study: COVID-19 samples, acute and convalescent, were from the United States, Italy and Spain.

Trimming took off 0 bases at V and 2 bases at J, with 11 bases between the two ends. Per germline, CDR1 SGHVS and CDR2 FQNEAQ. The CDR3 spans 17 residues. Repertoires were generated with immunoSEQ multiplex PCR, while TCRdb's copy carries only in-frame clones and drops some. This table holds roughly 200,000 clones, around 90% found once. The sequence was obtained from a man between 18 and 29 years old with active or convalescent COVID-19. Sample: peripheral blood. J is TRBJ2-6 and V is TRBV7-8; D not resolved. The CDR3 region has the DNA TGTGCCAGCAGCTTAGCTTGGCTCCCCGCTGGGGCCAACGTCCTGACTTTC. Translation gives CASSLAWLPAGANVLTF.